This entry lists 32 T cell receptor beta chains sequenced from one sample in a study of vaccination effects on CD4 cells after COVID-19. Produced via immunoSEQ multiplex PCR; TCRdb's table is partial and in-frame only. The data contain around 40,000 clones, 65% to 70% of them seen just once; the ten biggest clones take up 4% to 5%. These receptors' antigens are unknown. It was after around 10 days of culture that CD4+ T cells were isolated. Source: CD4+ T cells from PBMCs cultured without peptide, taken before COVID-19 vaccination. Every receptor here comes from a human donor who received a COVID-19 vaccine.

This chain uses TRBV20-1 with TRBJ1-1; no definite D call. This CDR3 has 11 residues. Trimming removed 1 base from V and 7 bases from J, with 7 bases in between. Per the germline V gene, CDR1 is DFQATT and CDR2 is SNEGSKA (reference sequence). CDR3 sequence (DNA): TGCAGTGCTAGAGTGCTCATTGAAGCTTTCTTT. Translated, it gives CSARVLIEAFF.

The V call is TRBV7-2, the J call TRBJ2-3; D uncertain. The CDR3 loop spans 14 amino acids. From germline, CDR1 is SGHTA and CDR2 FQGNSA. Trimming pared 3 bases from V and 3 bases from J, leaving 10 bases between. CDR3 sequence reads: CASSFGPATDTQYF. The CDR3 DNA is TGTGCCAGCAGCTTTGGGCCGGCAACAGATACGCAGTATTTT.

This chain connects TRBV30 to TRBJ2-5; D is ambiguous. Germline V gene lookup returns CDR1 GTSNPN and CDR2 SVGIG (reference sequence). The CDR3 extends over 13 amino acids. Deletions cut 2 bases from V and 4 bases from J, with 11 bases between. In nucleotides, the CDR3 is TGTGCCTGGAGTCTACGGAATTCAGAGACCCAGTACTTC. Translation gives CAWSLRNSETQYF.

This chain connects TRBV9 to TRBJ2-1; a weak D match, TRBD2 (5 bases). The CDR3 runs to 17 residues. Trimming cost V 2 bases and J 3 bases, with 18 bases left between them. Germline values: CDR1 SGDLS, CDR2 YYNGEE. For the CDR3, the DNA is TGTGCCAGCAGCGTCAACCTTCCCTCGGCGGGCTACAATGAGCAGTTCTTC. This codes for CASSVNLPSAGYNEQFF.

The chain combines TRBV29-1 with TRBJ1-1, with TRBD1 matching 7 bases. CDR1 is SQVTM, CDR2 ANQGSEA, per germline. The CDR3 is 13 amino acids. V was clipped by 6 bases and J by 2 bases; unmatched bases: 6. As DNA, the CDR3 is TGCAGCGTCAGTTGGGACAGAAACACTGAAGCTTTCTTT. Its translation is CSVSWDRNTEAFF.

The V and J genes are TRBV4-1 and TRBJ2-7; weak D call: TRBD1 (6 bases). CDR1 and CDR2 (germline): MGHRA, YSYEKL. V was cut by 1 base and J by 4 bases, with 23 bases left in between. The CDR3 is 18 amino acids. This CDR3 is CASSQGRVLQGRVYEQYF. The CDR3 region has the DNA TGCGCCAGCAGCCAAGGACGGGTATTGCAGGGGCGAGTATACGAGCAGTACTTC.

This clone was detected only a few times. The chain joins TRBV6-5 to TRBJ1-4, with D possibly TRBD1 on 6 matching bases. V was clipped by 8 bases and J by 6 bases, with 13 bases between them. Germline loops: CDR1 MNHEY, CDR2 SVGAGI. The CDR3 extends over 13 amino acids. The CDR3 DNA sequence: TGTGCCAGCGGAGACGGGGGCCATGAAAAACTGTTTTTT. It codes for CASGDGGHEKLFF.

As DNA, the CDR3 is TGTGCCAGCAGCTCCTCGACTCGGCCGGGGGAGCAGTTCTTC. Amino acids: CASSSSTRPGEQFF. The V call is TRBV7-9, the J call TRBJ2-1, with D perhaps matching TRBD2 (5 bases). Germline values: CDR1 SEHNR, CDR2 FQNEAQ (reference sequence). Trimming removed 4 bases at V and 10 bases at J, with 17 bases between. The CDR3 sequence is 14 residues long.

The sample holds a few counts of this clone. The chain carries TRBV6-6 and TRBJ1-1; 7 nucleotides align to TRBD1. This CDR3 region has 14 residues. Germline CDR1 and CDR2: MNHNY and SVGAGI (reference sequence). J gave up 1 base and V 5 bases, and 4 bases lay outside the gene matches. The CDR3 spells CASSRGTANTEAFF. In DNA, the CDR3 is TGTGCCAGCAGTCGTGGGACAGCGAACACTGAAGCTTTCTTT.

This rearrangement joins TRBV7-8 to TRBJ2-7; no firm D call. Germline V gene sequence: CDR1 SGHVS, CDR2 FQNEAQ. The CDR3 is 12 amino acids. Trimming left V 3 bases short and J 5 bases short, with 8 bases between. The CDR3 reads CASSFSGNEQYF. CDR3 sequence (DNA): TGTGCCAGCAGCTTCAGTGGAAACGAGCAGTACTTC.

This chain's CDR3 is CASSLSLAGDEQYF. Here the CDR3 DNA reads TGTGCCAGCAGCTTATCCCTAGCGGGCGACGAGCAGTACTTC. The chain combines TRBV7-9 with TRBJ2-7; 8 bases agree with TRBD2. CDR3 length: 14 residues. With 2 bases clipped from V and 5 bases from J, the junction kept 5 bases outside the gene matches. The germline CDR1 and CDR2 sequences are SEHNR and FQNEAQ (reference sequence).

The CDR3 DNA is TGCGCCAGCAGCTCCCCACAGGGGGCAAGCACTGAAGCTTTCTTT. Amino acid sequence: CASSSPQGASTEAFF. The chain uses TRBV5-1 and TRBJ1-1; 9 bases are a match to TRBD1. This CDR3 is 15 amino acids long. After removal of 3 bases from V and 4 bases from J, the junction contained 7 bases not matched to a gene. CDR1 is SGHRS and CDR2 is YFSETQ in the germline V gene.

Relative to its sample, this clone is medium-sized. This rearrangement joins TRBV29-1 to TRBJ1-2; TRBD1 aligns across 9 bases. V was clipped by 6 bases and J by 7 bases; unmatched bases: 3. Germline CDR1 SQVTM, CDR2 ANQGSEA. The CDR3 is 11 amino acids. The CDR3 here is CSVGGQGGYTF. DNA for the CDR3: TGCAGCGTAGGGGGACAGGGTGGCTACACCTTC.

V usage is TRBV6-5 and J usage is TRBJ2-5; 8 nucleotides agree with TRBD2. The CDR3 runs 15 residues. The ends lost 5 bases at V and 3 bases at J; junction bases unmatched: 8. Germline loops: CDR1 MNHEY, CDR2 SVGAGI. The CDR3 loop reads CASSRPGLGKETQYF. For the CDR3, the DNA is TGTGCCAGCAGTAGACCGGGACTAGGGAAAGAGACCCAGTACTTC.

The rearrangement links TRBV11-2 to TRBJ1-1, with TRBD1 as a possible D gene (5 bases). Trimming cost V 8 bases and J 3 bases, with 10 bases left between them. The CDR3 is 12 residues long. CDR1 and CDR2 from the germline V gene are SGHAT and FQNNGV. The CDR3 bases are TGTGCCAGCGTCCAGGGTGACACTGAAGCTTTCTTT. Its translation is CASVQGDTEAFF.

The V call is TRBV2, the J call TRBJ1-6; D is possibly TRBD1 (6 bases). V lost 6 bases, J lost 4 bases, and 7 bases lay in between. The V gene's germline CDR1 is SNHLY and CDR2 FYNNEI. The CDR3 covers 13 residues. In nucleotides, the CDR3 is TGTGCCAGCAGGACAGGTTATAATTCACCCCTCCACTTT. This sequence encodes CASRTGYNSPLHF.

This clone was counted between two and nine times. The chain carries TRBV9 and TRBJ2-1; perhaps D is TRBD1 or TRBD2 (5 bases each). The CDR3 is 14 residues long. Germline V CDR1 and CDR2: SGDLS, YYNGEE. V shed 2 bases and J shed 3 bases, with 9 bases lying between them. The CDR3: CASSVGVLYNEQFF. In DNA form, the CDR3 reads TGTGCCAGCAGCGTGGGGGTTCTCTACAATGAGCAGTTCTTC.

Only one count was recorded for this clone. The rearrangement uses TRBV5-1 and TRBJ2-1, with 9 bases identical to TRBD2. Germline V gives CDR1 SGHRS, CDR2 YFSETQ. J lost 4 bases, V lost 7 bases, and 12 bases had no gene match. CDR3 length equals 16 residues. CDR3 protein: CASLDGGTSPYNEQFF. The CDR3 DNA follows: TGCGCCAGCTTGGATGGGGGGACTAGCCCTTACAATGAGCAGTTCTTC.

The chain links TRBV5-4 to TRBJ2-2; 8 nucleotides agree with TRBD1. This CDR3 comprises 17 residues. CDR1 SGHNT and CDR2 YYREEE come from the germline V gene (reference sequence). J lost 1 base, V lost 4 bases, and 9 bases had no gene match. The CDR3 nucleotides are TGTGCCAGCAGCGGAAACAGGGGGTTTGGGAACACCGGGGAGCTGTTTTTT. Its translation: CASSGNRGFGNTGELFF.

The CDR3 loop is CASSPGDLRGEKLFF. The CDR3 bases are TGTGCCAGCAGCCCGGGGGATCTCCGCGGAGAAAAACTGTTTTTT. The chain has TRBV11-2 and TRBJ1-4; perhaps TRBD1 as D (5 bases). CDR1 is SGHAT, CDR2 FQNNGV, per germline. Trimming stripped 5 bases from V and 8 bases from J, with 18 bases between. This CDR3 has 15 residues.

This clone was detected only a few times. The chain has TRBV19 and TRBJ1-2, with unresolved D. V was pared by 0 bases and J by 6 bases, with 14 bases between. Germline-derived CDR1 and CDR2 are LNHDA and SQIVND (reference sequence). The CDR3 loop spans 15 amino acids. As DNA, the CDR3 is TGTGCCAGTAGTATAGATCTTGCAGTCCTAGATGGCTACACCTTC. It specifies CASSIDLAVLDGYTF.

The CDR3 sequence: CASSYSESYEQYF. DNA for the CDR3: TGTGCCAGCAGTTACTCCGAGTCCTACGAGCAGTACTTC. The chain is built from TRBV6-6 and TRBJ2-7, with D uncertain. The CDR3 is 13 residues long. Germline-derived CDR1 and CDR2 are MNHNY and SVGAGI (reference sequence). Trimming cost V 0 bases and J 1 base, with 4 bases left between them.

In this sample, this clone turned up a few times. The chain links TRBV7-7 to TRBJ2-2; no clear D gene. CDR1 and CDR2 from the germline V gene are SSHAT and FNYEAQ (reference sequence). V was trimmed by 3 bases and J by 3 bases, leaving 11 bases between them. The CDR3 contains 15 residues. The CDR3: CASSLLRYYTGELFF. In DNA, the CDR3 is TGTGCCAGCAGCTTGCTGAGGTACTACACCGGGGAGCTGTTTTTT.

This chain links TRBV29-1 with TRBJ1-1; maybe TRBD1 (5 bases). Between the trimmed V and J ends, which lost 5 bases and 4 bases, there was a span of 17 bases. The CDR3 extends over 14 amino acids. The V gene's germline CDR1 is SQVTM and CDR2 ANQGSEA. This CDR3 reads CSVKNRLSGTEAFF. In DNA, the CDR3 is TGCAGCGTTAAAAACAGGTTATCGGGCACTGAAGCTTTCTTT.

V gene TRBV18 combines with J gene TRBJ2-1; D is unresolved. V lost 0 bases and J 7 bases, leaving 13 bases between the germline ends. This CDR3 has 15 amino acids. CDR1 and CDR2 (germline): KGHSH, LQKENI. CDR3 residues: CASSPPNRQANEQFF. CDR3 sequence (DNA): TGTGCCAGCTCACCACCGAACCGGCAGGCGAATGAGCAGTTCTTC.

On this clone: One end of the junction does not line up with germline, which may come from a read error. J is TRBJ2-7 and V is TRBV28; 9 bases fit TRBD1. This CDR3 region has 15 residues. CDR1 and CDR2 (germline): MDHEN, SYDVKM. The CDR3 nucleotides read TGTGCCAGCAGTGCCCCGGGACAGGGCTCCAACGAGCAGTACTTC. Its translation is CASSAPGQGSNEQYF.

The chain has TRBV5-4 and TRBJ2-3; tentatively, D is TRBD2 (7 bases). V gave up 0 bases and J gave up 0 bases, with 14 bases separating them. Germline lookup yields CDR1 SGHNT and CDR2 YYREEE (reference sequence). This CDR3 contains 17 residues. The CDR3 protein is CASSLGGRGSSTDTQYF. The CDR3 DNA reads TGTGCCAGCAGCTTGGGGGGGCGGGGGAGCAGCACAGATACGCAGTATTTT.

The V call is TRBV18, the J call TRBJ2-7; a possible D gene is TRBD1 (6 bases). Germline CDR1 KGHSH, CDR2 LQKENI. This CDR3 spans 14 amino acids. The V end was cut by 5 bases, the J end by 2 bases, with 13 bases between. CDR3 amino acids: CASSRTAETYEQYF. CDR3 DNA: TGTGCCAGCTCAAGGACAGCTGAGACCTACGAGCAGTACTTC.

The V gene is TRBV3-1 (or the pseudogene TRBV3-2), the J gene TRBJ1-5; TRBD1 matches at 8 bases. The germline gives CDR1 LGHDT, CDR2 YNNKEL (reference sequence). The CDR3 is made up of 14 amino acids. V lost 6 bases, J lost 7 bases, and 8 bases stayed unmatched. The CDR3 is CASRDAGGGQPQHF. For the CDR3, the DNA is TGTGCCAGCAGAGATGCAGGGGGCGGACAGCCCCAGCATTTT.

The V and J genes are TRBV2 and TRBJ2-4; unclear D gene. Trimming shortened V by 6 bases and J by 0 bases, and 9 bases separated the two germline ends. The CDR3 sequence is 14 residues long. Germline V gene sequence: CDR1 SNHLY, CDR2 FYNNEI. The CDR3 here is CASRRRGAKNIQYF. Written as DNA, the CDR3 is TGTGCCAGCAGAAGACGAGGAGCCAAAAACATTCAGTACTTC. Combining the CDR3 with reference TRBV2 and TRBJ2-4 gives the whole variable domain EPEVTQTPSHQVTQMGQEVILRCVPISNHLYFYWYRQILGQKVEFLVSFYNNEISEKSEIFDDQFSVERPDGSNFTLKIRSTKLEDSAMYFCASRRRGAKNIQYFGAGTRLSVL.

The J gene is TRBJ2-3, the V gene TRBV7-9; D possibly matches TRBD1 or TRBD2 (5 bases each). Germline CDR1 and CDR2: SEHNR and FQNEAQ (reference sequence). Trimming left V 10 bases short and J 0 bases short, with 17 bases between. CDR3 length equals 15 residues. As DNA, the CDR3 is TGTGCCACCCCGACCGGGACGGCGAGCACAGATACGCAGTATTTT. Translating it yields CATPTGTASTDTQYF.

The V call is TRBV6-5, the J call TRBJ2-5, with 10 bases fitting TRBD1. After removal of 6 bases from V and 4 bases from J, the junction contained 8 bases not matched to a gene. Germline values: CDR1 MNHEY, CDR2 SVGAGI. This CDR3 has 15 amino acids. DNA of the CDR3: TGTGCCAGCAGCCCCGGGACAGGGGTCTCAGAGACCCAGTACTTC. As protein: CASSPGTGVSETQYF.